The rows below give T cell receptor beta chains drawn from one sample of a study of blood T cell repertoires in COVID-19. Sequencing was performed with immunoSEQ multiplex PCR; in TCRdb, only in-frame clones are kept and a portion is missing. The table has about 120,000 clones, 85% seen once. Sequenced: peripheral blood. Every receptor here comes from a man aged 40-50 years with acute or convalescent COVID-19. Each CDR3 is given with its conserved first and last residue. Fields, in order: J gene, D gene, clone size, CDR3 length, V gene, CDR3 protein, CDR3 DNA. A D gene is named only where the DNA matches it firmly. Clone size is not always given. Where it is, it says once, few, many or a class for expanded clones.

>TRBJ2-1|TRBD2|-|16|TRBV5-4
CASSFSSGGGDNEQFF
TGTGCCAGCAGCTTCTCAAGCGGGGGAGGGGACAATGAGCAGTTCTTC
>TRBJ1-5|TRBD1|few|15|TRBV15
CATSRDRGVGQPQHF
TGTGCCACCAGCAGAGACAGGGGGGTTGGGCAGCCCCAGCATTTT
>TRBJ2-5|TRBD2|-|14|TRBV3-1/TRBV3-2
CASSPTSLAETQYF
TGTGCCAGCAGCCCGACTAGCCTAGCTGAGACCCAGTACTTC
>TRBJ2-3|TRBD2|-|12|TRBV11-2
CASSPGTNTQYF
TGTGCCAGCAGCCCCGGGACTAATACGCAGTATTTT
>TRBJ2-7|-|-|15|TRBV5-4
CASSLGQGNRYEQYF
TGTGCCAGCAGCTTGGGGCAGGGAAACCGCTACGAGCAGTACTTC
>TRBJ1-2|TRBD1|-|15|TRBV5-4
CASSLLPGGNYGYTF
TGTGCCAGCAGCTTGCTTCCAGGGGGAAACTATGGCTACACCTTC
>TRBJ1-2|TRBD1|-|16|TRBV29-1
CSGYHFFGTGGDGYTF
TGCAGCGGTTACCATTTCTTCGGGACAGGGGGCGATGGCTACACCTTC
>TRBJ2-3|TRBD2|-|15|TRBV10-1
CASSDGGASADTQYF
TGCGCCAGCAGTGACGGGGGGGCCAGTGCAGATACGCAGTATTTT
>TRBJ1-1|-|-|12|TRBV15
CATSGQFSEAFF
TGTGCCACCAGCGGACAGTTCTCTGAAGCTTTCTTT
>TRBJ2-3|TRBD2|-|15|TRBV7-3
CASAEAGGAPYTQYF
TGTGCCAGCGCCGAGGCGGGGGGCGCTCCCTATACGCAGTATTTT
>TRBJ2-7|-|-|14|TRBV6-5
CASQGGIGSYEQYF
TGTGCCAGCCAGGGGGGAATTGGATCCTACGAGCAGTACTTC
>TRBJ1-6|-|-|13|TRBV3-1/TRBV3-2
CASNRGSNSPLHF
TGTGCCAGCAACCGCGGGTCTAATTCACCCCTCCACTTT
>TRBJ2-1|-|-|16|TRBV15
CATSRNRDLSGCEQFF
TGTGCCACCAGCAGAAACCGGGACTTGTCGGGATGTGAGCAGTTCTTC
>TRBJ1-3|-|-|12|TRBV12-3/TRBV12-4
CASRAPSGTIYF
TGTGCCAGCAGAGCTCCTTCGGGCACCATATATTTT
>TRBJ1-5|-|-|15|TRBV18
CASSPTGQRNQPQHF
TGTGCCAGCTCACCTACAGGGCAGCGCAATCAGCCCCAGCATTTT
>TRBJ2-3|-|-|17|TRBV4-1
CASSQPGRGPTLDTQYF
TGCGCCAGCAGCCAGCCGGGGCGGGGGCCAACACTCGATACGCAGTATTTT
>TRBJ2-2|-|-|14|TRBV28
CASRRGVGTGELFF
TGTGCCAGCAGACGCGGGGTTGGCACCGGGGAGCTGTTTTTT
>TRBJ2-5|-|-|16|TRBV29-1
CSVEDPRMSHQETQYF
TGCAGCGTTGAAGATCCCAGGATGAGTCACCAAGAGACCCAGTACTTC
>TRBJ2-7|TRBD2|-|14|TRBV6-2/TRBV6-3
CASSPLAALVEQYF
TGTGCCAGCAGCCCACTAGCGGCCCTAGTCGAGCAGTACTTC
>TRBJ2-1|TRBD2|-|18|TRBV6-4
CASSDSSMTSGGMDEQFF
TGTGCCAGCAGTGACTCCTCTATGACTAGCGGGGGAATGGATGAGCAGTTCTTC
>TRBJ1-2|-|-|12|TRBV19
CARDRKERGSTF
TGTGCCAGGGACCGGAAGGAAAGGGGCTCCACCTTC
>TRBJ2-2|TRBD1|few|16|TRBV10-3
CAISEREGRGPGELFF
TGTGCCATCAGTGAGCGAGAGGGTAGGGGGCCCGGGGAGCTGTTTTTT
>TRBJ2-3|-|-|15|TRBV6-2/TRBV6-3
CASSVRDLTTDTQYF
TGTGCCAGCAGTGTACGGGACTTAACCACAGATACGCAGTATTTT
>TRBJ1-5|-|-|17|TRBV5-6
CASSLAGGLYSNQPQHF
TGTGCCAGCAGCTTGGCGGGTGGCCTCTATAGCAATCAGCCCCAGCATTTT
>TRBJ2-1|TRBD2|-|15|TRBV18
CASSPSGGSYNEQFF
TGTGCCAGCTCACCAAGCGGGGGCTCCTACAATGAGCAGTTCTTC
>TRBJ1-5|TRBD1|-|13|TRBV6-5
CASRQGAGQPQHF
TGTGCCAGCAGACAGGGGGCTGGACAGCCCCAGCATTTT
>TRBJ1-5|-|-|15|TRBV2
CASSSTGDSNQPQHF
TGTGCCAGCAGTTCGACGGGGGATAGCAATCAGCCCCAGCATTTT
>TRBJ1-2|TRBD1|-|17|TRBV7-9
CASSLGTGEAANYGYTF
TGTGCCAGCAGCCTTGGGACAGGTGAAGCAGCTAACTATGGCTACACCTTC
>TRBJ1-6|TRBD1|-|15|TRBV6-5
CASTPDRGVGSPLHF
TGTGCCAGCACCCCAGACAGGGGAGTGGGTTCACCCCTCCACTTT
>TRBJ2-1|-|-|16|TRBV21-1
CASSKPAGMYYNEQFF
TGTGCCAGCAGCAAACCCGCAGGTATGTACTACAATGAGCAGTTCTTC
>TRBJ1-2|TRBD1|few|17|TRBV4-1
CASSQADRARMASGYTF
TGCGCCAGCAGCCAAGCGGACAGGGCGAGGATGGCCTCTGGCTACACCTTC
>TRBJ1-4|TRBD1|-|14|TRBV6-5
CASRPPGQNEKLFF
TGTGCCAGCAGACCACCGGGACAGAATGAAAAACTGTTTTTT
>TRBJ1-1|-|-|15|TRBV27
CASKYSGLWRTEAFF
TGTGCCAGCAAGTATTCGGGACTCTGGAGGACTGAAGCTTTCTTT
>TRBJ2-7|-|few|15|TRBV27
CASSPTTGRFYEQYF
TGTGCCAGCAGTCCGACTACAGGGCGCTTCTACGAGCAGTACTTC
>TRBJ2-1|-|once|15|TRBV19
CASSESRRTYNEQFF
TGTGCCAGTAGTGAATCCAGGAGGACCTACAATGAGCAGTTCTTC
>TRBJ1-2|TRBD1|-|13|TRBV10-3
CAISPGQGDGYTF
TGTGCCATTTCCCCGGGACAGGGAGATGGCTACACCTTC
>TRBJ1-6|TRBD1|-|14|TRBV5-4
CASSWGQGQGTLHF
TGTGCCAGCAGCTGGGGACAGGGACAGGGCACCCTCCACTTT
>TRBJ1-5|TRBD1|-|18|TRBV2
CASSDERQTGSSNQPQHF
TGTGCCAGCAGTGACGAACGCCAGACAGGGAGTAGCAATCAGCCCCAGCATTTT
>TRBJ2-3|TRBD1|-|13|TRBV12-3/TRBV12-4
CASTYDRGGTQYF
TGTGCCAGCACTTACGACAGGGGAGGTACGCAGTATTTT
>TRBJ2-3|TRBD2|-|16|TRBV4-1
CASSRQGAGFTDTQYF
TGCGCCAGCAGCCGCCAAGGAGCGGGGTTCACAGATACGCAGTATTTT
>TRBJ2-7|-|-|14|TRBV18
CASSRSQDSYEQYF
TGTGCCAGCTCACGAAGCCAGGACTCCTACGAGCAGTACTTC
>TRBJ2-7|-|-|14|TRBV6-6
CASASQGGPYEQYF
TGTGCCAGCGCCTCACAAGGAGGACCCTACGAGCAGTACTTC
>TRBJ2-7|-|once|14|TRBV6-5
CASSYSFQGQTQYF
TGTGCCAGCAGTTACTCGTTTCAGGGTCAGACGCAGTACTTC